The next 19 T cell receptor beta chains were all read from a single sample in a study of prognosis after radiotherapy for stage I lung cancer. From genomic DNA, two-round multiplex PCR was used to amplify TCR beta CDR3. Each TRBV and TRBJ gene had its own primer in the first PCR round. TCRdb used MiXCR to reprocess the multiplex PCR reads, holding one entry per CDR3 protein. The sample records around 56,000 distinct CDR3 sequences, more than 25% being singletons. Here the sequenced sample was PBMCs, taken before or after stereotactic body radiation therapy (not recorded which). These receptors were collected from a donor aged 50 or older with non-small cell lung cancer.

The sample holds many counts of this clonotype. The gene calls are TRBV24-1 and TRBJ2-1; 12 bases agree with TRBD2. J lost 4 bases, V lost 4 bases, and 7 bases had no gene match. Germline V gives CDR1 KGHDR, CDR2 SFDVKD. This CDR3 is built from 17 residues. Here the CDR3 DNA reads TGTGCCACCAGTGACACCGGGACTAGCGGGTATTACAATGAGCAGTTCTTC. It codes for CATSDTGTSGYYNEQFF.

This clonotype was detected ten times or more. V gene TRBV19 combines with J gene TRBJ2-1, with no clear D. V lost 5 bases, J lost 6 bases, and 8 bases lay in between. The CDR3 contains 12 residues. Germline V gene sequence: CDR1 LNHDA, CDR2 SQIVND (reference sequence). CDR3: CASSRRFNEQFF. As DNA, the CDR3 is TGTGCCAGTAGTCGGCGGTTCAATGAGCAGTTCTTC.

This clonotype occurred many times. V gene TRBV12-3 or TRBV12-4 combines with J gene TRBJ1-3; D might be TRBD1 (6 bases). V lost 3 bases, J lost 8 bases, and 14 bases lay in between. This CDR3 is 14 amino acids long. DNA of the CDR3: TGTGCCAGCAGTTTTGCGGGGGGCGCGGACACCATATATTTT. Amino acids: CASSFAGGADTIYF.

This clonotype was recorded at least ten times. The CDR3 region has the DNA TGTGCCAGCACTGGGACGAGAGAGACCCAGTACTTC. This gives the protein CASTGTRETQYF. The rearrangement uses TRBV6-1 and TRBJ2-5; D may be TRBD1 or TRBD2 (5 bases each). The CDR3 has 12 amino acids. Germline V gene data show CDR1 as MNHNS and CDR2 as SASEGT. Trimming took off 7 bases at V and 4 bases at J, with 10 bases between the two ends.

This chain uses TRBV20-1 with TRBJ2-7; TRBD1 matches 7 bases. V dropped 8 bases and J dropped 2; count of bases not matched to a gene: 9. CDR3 size: 13 residues. CDR1 DFQATT and CDR2 SNEGSKA come from the germline V gene (reference sequence). The CDR3 DNA reads as TGCAGTTCTCCTCGGACAGGACCCTACGAGCAGTACTTC. Residues: CSSPRTGPYEQYF.

Worth noting for this clonotype: Compared with germline, one end of the junction differs, possibly owing to a read error. V and J are TRBV24-1 and TRBJ1-5; TRBD1 aligns across 7 bases. The CDR3 spans 15 residues. Germline CDR1 reads KGHDR; CDR2 reads SFDVKD. The CDR3 sequence: CATSDSRTGDQPQNF. The CDR3 coding sequence is TGTGCCACCAGTGACTCGCGGACAGGAGATCAGCCCCAGAATTTT.

Concerning this clonotype: A far larger clone is only one base removed, so a read error is likely. The chain recombines TRBV10-3 with TRBJ2-2; 9 nucleotides agree with TRBD1. The CDR3 is 16 residues long. Germline lookup yields CDR1 ENHRY and CDR2 SYGVKD. The J segment lost 6 bases and the V segment lost 5 bases, leaving 10 bases of the junction unmatched. The CDR3 here is CAISRATGGSAGELFF. CDR3 DNA sequence: TGTGCCATCAGTCGCGCTACAGGGGGCTCGGCCGGGGAGCTGTTTTTT.

This clonotype was picked up many times. The chain carries TRBV3-1 and TRBJ2-3, with D tentatively TRBD2 (6 bases). This CDR3 comprises 14 residues. V was trimmed by 3 bases and J by 2 bases, leaving 9 bases between them. Looked up from germline, CDR1 is LGHDT and CDR2 is YNNKEL (reference sequence). The CDR3 region has the DNA TGTGCCAGCAGCCATACGGGAGACACAGATACGCAGTATTTT. It codes for CASSHTGDTDTQYF.

With respect to this clonotype: A single base is all that separates this from a far larger clone, so a read error is likely. The CDR3, as DNA: TGTGCCAGCAGTTACTCAGGGACAGGGAAAGTATACGAGCAGTACTTC. Translation gives CASSYSGTGKVYEQYF. The chain joins TRBV6-6 to TRBJ2-7; 9 bases align to TRBD1. The CDR3 extends over 16 amino acids. V gave up 0 bases and J gave up 4 bases; unmatched junction bases: 7. Germline CDR1 is MNHNY and CDR2 is SVGAGI (reference sequence).

This chain joins TRBV6-1 and TRBJ2-3; the D gene is possibly TRBD2 (5 bases). Germline V lookup: CDR1 MNHNS, CDR2 SASEGT. This CDR3 has 16 residues. The V and J ends lost 7 bases and 2 bases respectively, with 19 bases between them. CDR3 DNA sequence: TGTGCCAGCATCTCTACAACTAGTGGAACCACAGATACGCAGTATTTT. As protein: CASISTTSGTTDTQYF.

This clonotype was seen many times. CDR3 nucleotides: TGTGCCAGCTACAGGGGTAAGAACACTGAAGCTTTCTTT. It codes for CASYRGKNTEAFF. V and J are TRBV2 and TRBJ1-1; TRBD1 matches at 7 bases. Germline values: CDR1 SNHLY, CDR2 FYNNEI. Trimming took 8 bases from V and 1 from J; bases not matched to a gene: 4. The CDR3 extends over 13 amino acids.

Of note for this clonotype: A much more abundant neighbour one base away suggests this may be a read error. The chain joins TRBV7-9 to TRBJ2-7; D possibly corresponds to TRBD2 (6 bases). The CDR3 length is 14 residues. The germline gives CDR1 SEHNR, CDR2 FQNEAQ (reference sequence). Trimming took 7 bases from V and 0 from J, leaving 13 bases between them. The CDR3 sequence: CASTTSWISYEQYF. CDR3 sequence (DNA): TGTGCCAGCACCACTAGCTGGATCTCCTACGAGCAGTACTTC.

This clonotype was observed at least ten times. The chain joins TRBV5-8 to TRBJ2-7, with TRBD2 as a possible D gene (7 bases). Trimming stripped 1 base from V and 5 bases from J, with 13 bases between. Germline V CDR1 and CDR2: SGHTS, YDEGEE. This CDR3 contains 14 residues. Here the CDR3 DNA reads TGTGCCAGCAGCTTGCGGGGGGCGAGGAACGAGCAGTACTTC. Amino acids: CASSLRGARNEQYF.

With respect to this clonotype: This may come from a read error, since a much larger clone is one base off. The chain carries TRBV29-1 and TRBJ2-2, with D perhaps given as TRBD1 or TRBD2 (5 bases each). Trimming stripped 3 bases from V and 6 bases from J, with 23 bases between. Germline loops: CDR1 SQVTM, CDR2 ANQGSEA. The CDR3 runs 17 residues. The CDR3, as DNA: TGCAGCGTTGAGGCAGGACATGGGACCGCCTACGCCGGGGAGCTGTTTTTT. Its protein product is CSVEAGHGTAYAGELFF.

This clonotype was observed at least ten times. The gene calls are TRBV12-3 or TRBV12-4 and TRBJ1-2, with TRBD1 as a possible D gene (6 bases). Trimming took 8 bases from V and 4 from J, leaving 17 bases between them. The CDR3 sequence is 14 residues long. The CDR3 DNA reads as TGTGCCAGCGGGGTTACACAGGGTAGCTATGGCTACACCTTC. Its translation: CASGVTQGSYGYTF.

This clonotype was seen repeatedly, ten times or more. The chain has TRBV12-3 or TRBV12-4 and TRBJ2-5, with 8 bases aligning to TRBD1. This CDR3 is 14 amino acids long. V was pared by 1 base and J by 5 bases, with 3 bases of the junction left unmatched. CDR3 loop: CASSLDRGKETQYF. CDR3 coding DNA: TGTGCCAGCAGTTTAGACAGGGGGAAGGAGACCCAGTACTTC.

With respect to this clonotype: This sequence may be a read error, since a much larger clone differs from it by one base. The chain joins TRBV10-3 to TRBJ2-5, with 9 bases that match TRBD2. CDR1 ENHRY and CDR2 SYGVKD come from the germline V gene. The CDR3 sequence is 15 residues long. CDR3 sequence reads: CAIRPSGEHQETKYF. CDR3 DNA sequence: TGTGCCATCAGACCTAGCGGGGAGCATCAAGAGACCAAGTACTTC.

The chain employs TRBV20-1 and TRBJ2-5; D possibly corresponds to TRBD1 (5 bases). This CDR3 comprises 14 residues. Trimming left V 3 bases short and J 2 bases short, with 13 bases between. The germline V gene encodes CDR1 DFQATT and CDR2 SNEGSKA (reference sequence). The CDR3 sequence is CSARDNKLQETQYF. DNA for the CDR3: TGCAGTGCTAGGGACAATAAATTGCAAGAGACCCAGTACTTC.

This clonotype occurred many times. The chain is built from TRBV5-1 and TRBJ2-5; the match to TRBD1 covers 8 bases. Per germline, CDR1 SGHRS and CDR2 YFSETQ. V lost 4 bases, J lost 2 bases, and 7 bases stayed unmatched. The CDR3 length is 15 residues. The CDR3 nucleotides are TGCGCCAGCAGCCAGACCAGGGGGCGTCAAGAGACCCAGTACTTC. It encodes CASSQTRGRQETQYF.